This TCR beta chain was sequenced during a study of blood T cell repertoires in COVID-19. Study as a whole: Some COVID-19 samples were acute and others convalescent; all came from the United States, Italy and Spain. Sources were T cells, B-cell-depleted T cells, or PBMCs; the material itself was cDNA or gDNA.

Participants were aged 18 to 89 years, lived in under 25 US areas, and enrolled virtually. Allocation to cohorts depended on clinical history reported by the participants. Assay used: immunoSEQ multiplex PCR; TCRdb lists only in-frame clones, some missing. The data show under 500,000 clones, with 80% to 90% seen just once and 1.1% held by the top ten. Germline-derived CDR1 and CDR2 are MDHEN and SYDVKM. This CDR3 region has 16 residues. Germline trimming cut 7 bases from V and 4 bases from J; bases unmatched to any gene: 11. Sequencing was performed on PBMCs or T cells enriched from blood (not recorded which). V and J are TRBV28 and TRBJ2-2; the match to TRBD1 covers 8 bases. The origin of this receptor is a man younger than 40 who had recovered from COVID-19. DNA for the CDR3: TGTGCCAGCATCCCCTGGGACAGGTTCGGCACCGGGGAGCTGTTTTTT. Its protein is CASIPWDRFGTGELFF.